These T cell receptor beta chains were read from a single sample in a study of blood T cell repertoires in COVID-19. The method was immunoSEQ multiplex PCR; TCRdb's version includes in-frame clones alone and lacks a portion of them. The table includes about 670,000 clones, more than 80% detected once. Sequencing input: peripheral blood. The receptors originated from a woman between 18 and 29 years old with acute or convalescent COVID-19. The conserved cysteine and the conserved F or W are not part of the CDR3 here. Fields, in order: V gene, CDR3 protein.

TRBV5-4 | ASSLGQGNSPLH
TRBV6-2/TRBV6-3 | ASSYPRTGGNEKLF
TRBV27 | ASSLMAGSGEQY
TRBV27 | ASSLSGLAGGIDEQF
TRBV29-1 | SVEGRGSLYGYT
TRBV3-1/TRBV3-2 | ASSHGTSGGSSYEQY
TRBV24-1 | ATSDGGATTNEKLF
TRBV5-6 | ASSLAVWGNEQY
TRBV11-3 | ASSSNRATEAF
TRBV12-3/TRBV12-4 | ASSSDIYQPQH
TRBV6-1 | ASSYGGGGYGYT
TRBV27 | ASSFLGQGAWGTEAF
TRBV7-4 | ASSWTGHSTDTQY
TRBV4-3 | ASSQGSAGGAYEQY
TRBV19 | ASSVKGGEDEQF
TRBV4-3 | ASSQDGNRGFYGYT
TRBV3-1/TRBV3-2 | ASSPWGQQGALLTNEKLF
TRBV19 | ASSITVSNYGYT
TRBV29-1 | SAAGDRGGYEQY
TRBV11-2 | ASSRDRSNQPQH
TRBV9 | ASRNDRAGTEAF
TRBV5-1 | ASSRLWGDFTEAF
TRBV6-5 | ASSRTGTNSPLH
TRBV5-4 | ASSLDYYTGELF
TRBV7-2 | ASSLGQGQY
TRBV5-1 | ASSSGTSGGHSTDTQY
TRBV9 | ASSVGGGGRYEQY
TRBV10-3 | AISPADRPSGNTIY
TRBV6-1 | ASSERQGLDYGYT
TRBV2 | ASRRGAYNEQF
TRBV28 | ASSLSGTGGTAYGYT
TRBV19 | ASSIRTGGLGQPQH
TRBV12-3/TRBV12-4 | ASSPGGSSPLH
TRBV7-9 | ASSLTRGLNNQPQH
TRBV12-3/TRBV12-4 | ASSLVRNEKLF
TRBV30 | AWSVGGAPGYT
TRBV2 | ASSPDRASYNEQF
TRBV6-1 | ASSESTKNYGYT
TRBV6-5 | ASSTSVPEQY
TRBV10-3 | AISSDRDNEQF
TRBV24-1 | ATSGEGTGEAF
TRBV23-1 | ASSQRTGSEQY
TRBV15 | ATSQRATNTYEQY
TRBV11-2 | ASSVDSTEAF
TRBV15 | ATSRTGGPASTDTQY
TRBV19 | ASSIGWQNTEAF
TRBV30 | ACDLDRLNSPLH
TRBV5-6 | ASSLAVGNQPQH
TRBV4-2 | ASSQVGDPKNYGYT
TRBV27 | ASSLGVGGAYEQY
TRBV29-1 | SVEHIYGYT
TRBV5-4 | ASSLGQGGSNQPQH